These 10 T cell receptor beta chains were all obtained from the same sample, sequenced in a study of blood T cell repertoires in COVID-19. Produced via immunoSEQ multiplex PCR; TCRdb's table is partial and in-frame only. The sample lists 110,000 or so clones, about 88% seen once, with 6.5% to 10% in the top ten. Sequenced material: peripheral blood. These receptors were obtained from a woman in her 70s who had recovered from COVID-19.

The rearrangement uses TRBV28 and TRBJ2-1; TRBD2 matches at 10 bases. V trimming: 4 bases; J trimming: 3 bases; junction bases outside the gene matches: 6. CDR3 length equals 16 residues. From germline, CDR1 is MDHEN and CDR2 SYDVKM. Written as DNA, the CDR3 is TGTGCCAGCAGTTCGAGGGGGACTAGCGACTACAATGAGCAGTTCTTC. Protein product: CASSSRGTSDYNEQFF.

The chain is built from TRBV3-1 (or the pseudogene TRBV3-2) and TRBJ2-5; TRBD1 matches 7 bases. The CDR3 has 15 amino acids. V lost 5 bases to trimming and J lost 4 bases; unmatched junction nucleotides: 10. Germline V lookup: CDR1 LGHDT, CDR2 YNNKEL (reference sequence). The CDR3 reads CASSATGTARETQYF. Written as DNA, the CDR3 is TGTGCCAGCAGCGCCACCGGGACAGCCAGAGAGACCCAGTACTTC.

This clone was counted once. In nucleotides, the CDR3 is TGTGCCAGCAGTCCCCCGAGGGGGGGCCCACAGCCCCAGCATTTT. Its protein is CASSPPRGGPQPQHF. The chain has TRBV6-2 or TRBV6-3 and TRBJ1-5; weak D call: TRBD1 (6 bases). This CDR3 is built from 15 residues. Germline V CDR1 and CDR2: MNHEY, SVGEGT. Trimming stripped 5 bases from V and 7 bases from J, with 18 bases between.

V is TRBV5-1 and J is TRBJ2-1; D not certain. There are 14 residues in the CDR3. Germline-derived CDR1 and CDR2 are SGHRS and YFSETQ. With 5 bases removed from V and 9 bases from J, the gap between germline ends came to 18 bases. The CDR3 spells CASSLDPTSVEQFF. The CDR3 DNA is TGCGCCAGCAGTTTAGACCCCACAAGCGTTGAGCAGTTCTTC.

The V and J genes are TRBV19 and TRBJ1-5; 7 bases align to TRBD1. Per germline, CDR1 LNHDA and CDR2 SQIVND (reference sequence). The CDR3 has 17 amino acids. The V segment lost 4 bases and the J segment 6 bases; nucleotides outside the gene matches: 15. This CDR3 reads CASSKTGGQGVFQPQHF. CDR3 DNA sequence: TGTGCCAGTAGTAAGACGGGCGGGCAGGGGGTTTTTCAGCCCCAGCATTTT.

The V gene is TRBV4-1, the J gene TRBJ2-5; D unclear. The CDR3 consists of 14 residues. Trimming took 0 bases from V and 6 from J, leaving 11 bases between them. Germline V lookup: CDR1 MGHRA, CDR2 YSYEKL. The CDR3 DNA reads as TGCGCCAGCAGCCAAGATGATGGGCAACAGACCCAGTACTTC. This sequence encodes CASSQDDGQQTQYF.

The chain recombines TRBV6-5 with TRBJ2-7, with 9 bases lining up with TRBD1. Germline V gene sequence: CDR1 MNHEY, CDR2 SVGAGI. V shed 6 bases, J shed 5 bases, and the junction held 2 bases outside the gene matches. CDR3 length equals 12 residues. The CDR3: CASRDRGDEQYF. DNA of the CDR3: TGTGCCAGCAGGGACAGGGGTGACGAGCAGTACTTC.

The rearrangement joins TRBV18 to TRBJ1-6, with D unresolved. Deletions cut 6 bases from V and 6 bases from J, with 6 bases between. Germline CDR1 KGHSH, CDR2 LQKENI. The CDR3 is 12 residues long. The CDR3 nucleotides are TGTGCCAGCTCCCAATCTAATTCACCCCTCCACTTT. It specifies CASSQSNSPLHF.

CDR3 DNA: TGCGCCAGCAGCCATCCACACTCTAGCGGGAGGACGAACACCGGGGAGCTGTTTTTT. Its protein is CASSHPHSSGRTNTGELFF. The V and J genes are TRBV4-3 and TRBJ2-2; 11 bases match TRBD2. Per the germline V gene, CDR1 is LGHNA and CDR2 is YSLEER. After removal of 3 bases from V and 0 bases from J, the junction contained 9 bases not matched to a gene. The CDR3 sequence is 19 residues long.

The J gene is TRBJ2-1, the V gene TRBV7-2; TRBD2 agrees at 11 bases. The germline V gene encodes CDR1 SGHTA and CDR2 FQGNSA. CDR3 length equals 15 residues. After removal of 5 bases from V and 3 bases from J, the junction contained 3 bases not matched to a gene. This chain's CDR3 is CASSRTSGLYNEQFF. In DNA form, the CDR3 reads TGTGCCAGCAGCCGGACTAGCGGGCTCTACAATGAGCAGTTCTTC.